This T cell receptor beta chain was recorded in a study of blood T cells in healthy people across ages. Regarding the study as a whole: PBMC samples, being unsorted, prevented any conclusive comparison of naive and antigen-experienced cells.

In terms of origin and age, donors were healthy Caucasian individuals from Russia aged about 6 to 90. No fewer than 5.5 micrograms of total RNA were isolated from every sample. This clonotype was counted between two and nine times. Antigen unknown. A second PCR, run for about 7 to 12 cycles, used a sample-barcoded 5' primer plus a J-beta primer mix. Sequencing yielded, for each sample, at least 2.5 million paired-end reads carrying CDR3. TCRdb re-called the 5' RACE reads with MiXCR, one entry per CDR3 protein. The sample lists approximately 1,000,000 distinct CDR3 sequences, 40% to 55% occurring once. The germline gives CDR1 SGHKS, CDR2 YYEKEE (reference sequence). This CDR3 has 15 residues. J lost 6 bases, V lost 3 bases, and 10 bases had no gene match.

The sequenced material came from blood. J is TRBJ2-7 and V is TRBV5-5; TRBD2 aligns across 9 bases. The receptor comes from a woman aged 60-75 years in good health. CDR3 DNA: TGTGCCAGCAGCTCAACCGGGACTAGCTTTGGCGAGCAGTACTTC. Its protein product is CASSSTGTSFGEQYF.